This T cell receptor beta chain came from a study of identical twins. TCRdb ran MiXCR on the 5' RACE reads and lists one entry per CDR3 protein. The sample yields 450,000 to 650,000 distinct CDR3 sequences, 13% to 15% seen once. V was pared by 2 bases and J by 1 base, with 8 bases between. Per the germline V gene, CDR1 is ENHRY and CDR2 is SYGVKD. This CDR3 has 14 amino acids. Another study also made use of these data, one on yellow fever vaccine responses in identical twins.

This sequence joins TRBV10-3 and TRBJ1-1; no reliable D call. The sequencing sample was made of CD4+ T cells sorted from blood. The clonotype comes from a woman under 30 in good health. CDR3 sequence: CAISEREGNTEAFF. The CDR3 DNA reads TGTGCCATCAGTGAGCGGGAGGGGAACACTGAAGCTTTCTTT.